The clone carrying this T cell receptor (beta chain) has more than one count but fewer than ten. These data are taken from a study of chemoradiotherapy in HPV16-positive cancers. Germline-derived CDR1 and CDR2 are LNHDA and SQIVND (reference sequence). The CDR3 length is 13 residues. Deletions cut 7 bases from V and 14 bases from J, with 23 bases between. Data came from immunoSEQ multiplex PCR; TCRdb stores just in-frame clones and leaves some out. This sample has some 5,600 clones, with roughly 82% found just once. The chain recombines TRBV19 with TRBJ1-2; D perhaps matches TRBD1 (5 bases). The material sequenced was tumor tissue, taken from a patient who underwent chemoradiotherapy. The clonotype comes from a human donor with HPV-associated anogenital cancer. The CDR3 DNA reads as TGTGCCAGTATGGACCGGGACTTCCTGGAACGTACCTTC. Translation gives CASMDRDFLERTF.